The clone carrying this T cell receptor (beta chain) has more than one count but fewer than ten. Time point noted: newly diagnosed GD, antithyroid drugs for less than 3 months. The authors made the TCR library using RNA they extracted from PBMCs. The data belong to a study of regulatory T cells in long-lasting Graves disease. Overall study: Less than 3 months of antithyroid drugs had been taken by newly diagnosed Graves' patients.

Assembly of TCR beta libraries relied on iRepertoire HTBI primers together with Arm-PCR of CDR3 regions. Each CDR3 protein is one row after TCRdb ran MiXCR on the multiplex PCR reads. The table lists under 500,000 distinct CDR3 sequences, about a sixth of them singletons. The V and J ends lost 4 bases and 4 bases, in that order; junction bases with no gene match: 6. The CDR3 has 15 amino acids. Germline values: CDR1 SEHNR, CDR2 FQNEAQ (reference sequence). The same specimen was also included in a second study, on T cells in Graves' hyperthyroidism and ophthalmopathy.

The sequencing used peripheral blood mononuclear cells (PBMCs), collected at new diagnosis, from a patient treated with antithyroid drugs. The chain combines TRBV7-9 with TRBJ2-2, with TRBD2 identical over 7 bases. This receptor was identified in a woman in her thirties with Graves disease. The CDR3 DNA is TGTGCCAGCAGCTCCGGGGGGAGCACCACCGGGGAGCTGTTTTTT. This codes for CASSSGGSTTGELFF.